A single sample gave rise to the 4 T cell receptor beta chains below, sequenced in a study of cytomegalovirus exposure and HLA in healthy donors. The PCR had 60 Vbeta and 13 Jbeta primers. Measured with immunoSEQ multiplex PCR; TCRdb has only the in-frame clones, and not every one. The data contain approximately 72,000 clones, 78% of them seen just once; the ten biggest clones take up 4.5% to 7%. The material sequenced was PBMCs. All receptors come from a male donor in good health and CMV-seropositive.

This sequence joins TRBV6-6 and TRBJ2-5; 9 bases are shared with TRBD1. With the DNA end fitting TRBJ2-7 better, the J assignment may be wrong. Germline assignment: CDR1 MNHNY and CDR2 SVGAGI (reference sequence). The CDR3 extends over 14 amino acids. The CDR3 bases are TGTGCCAGCAGTTATCGGGGACAGGGCAACGAGCAGTACTTC. Protein: CASSYRGQGNEQYF.

The gene calls are TRBV5-6 and TRBJ2-1, with TRBD2 identical over 13 bases. Germline V gene sequence: CDR1 SGHDT, CDR2 YYEEEE. Trimming cost V 4 bases and J 7 bases; bases outside gene matches: 8. The CDR3 sequence is 16 residues long. The CDR3 loop reads CASSLVTSGGPNEQFF. The CDR3, as DNA: TGTGCCAGCAGCCTAGTGACTAGCGGGGGGCCTAATGAGCAGTTCTTC.

The sample holds a few counts of this clone. The genes are TRBV6-1 and TRBJ1-2, with D perhaps matching TRBD1 (6 bases). Trimming shortened V by 5 bases and J by 8 bases, and 18 bases separated the two germline ends. The CDR3 is 14 residues long. The germline V gene has CDR1 MNHNS and CDR2 SASEGT. The CDR3 region has the DNA TGTGCCAGCAGTTGGCAGGGAGGGGGTCGGGGCTACACCTTC. Translated, it gives CASSWQGGGRGYTF.

The rearrangement links TRBV19 to TRBJ2-3; a possible D gene is TRBD2 (5 bases). Between the trimmed V and J ends, which lost 6 bases and 2 bases, there was a span of 18 bases. CDR1 is LNHDA and CDR2 is SQIVND in the germline V gene (reference sequence). The CDR3 contains 16 residues. The CDR3 loop reads CASSSPRGLTTDTQYF. The CDR3 DNA reads as TGTGCCAGTAGCTCACCCCGAGGACTCACCACAGATACGCAGTATTTT.